The 20 T cell receptor beta chains in this list originate from one sample, sequenced in a study of shared clonotypes between healthy human individuals. The naive CD8 subset, CD45RO-negative cells positively selected for CCR7, excluded terminally differentiated effector memory CD45RA+ cells. The table came from immunoSEQ multiplex PCR; TCRdb's copy has only in-frame clones and leaves some out. The table records about 2.2 million clones, 90% to 95% of them present only once. The sequenced sample consisted of naive CD8+ T cells from PBMCs. The receptors here all came from a man aged 18 to 29 in good health. Some clones in this sample may be carry-over from other donors' samples.

The table lists this clone with a count of one. This chain joins TRBV18 and TRBJ1-1; 7 bases are a match to TRBD1. CDR1 KGHSH and CDR2 LQKENI come from the germline V gene. V shed 0 bases and J 1 base; nucleotides not matched to a gene: 8. The CDR3 contains 17 residues. For the CDR3, the DNA is TGTGCCAGCTCACCACCGGGGTTAAGGGGGCGGAACACTGAAGCTTTCTTT. Translating gives CASSPPGLRGRNTEAFF. The full variable domain, with the rest looked up from reference TRBV18 and TRBJ1-1, is NAGVMQNPRHLVRRRGQEARLRCSPMKGHSHVYWYRQLPEEGLKFMVYLQKENIIDESGMPKERFSAEFPKEGPSILRIQQVVRGDSAAYFCASSPPGLRGRNTEAFFGQGTRLTVV.

This chain uses TRBV27 with TRBJ2-3; unclear D gene. Deletions cut 0 bases from V and 5 bases from J, with 9 bases between. CDR3 size: 14 residues. CDR1 is MNHEY and CDR2 is SMNVEV in the germline V gene (reference sequence). The CDR3 DNA follows: TGTGCCAGCAGTTTATCCAACTCCAGAGATACGCAGTATTTT. Its protein is CASSLSNSRDTQYF.

The chain has TRBV19 and TRBJ1-1; a weak D match, TRBD1 (5 bases). V shed 0 bases and J shed 5 bases, with 10 bases lying between them. Germline V lookup: CDR1 LNHDA, CDR2 SQIVND (reference sequence). CDR3 length equals 14 residues. The CDR3 region is CASSIEGRGTEAFF. The CDR3 nucleotides are TGTGCCAGTAGTATAGAAGGGCGGGGGACTGAAGCTTTCTTT.

The chain is built from TRBV28 and TRBJ1-1; 9 nucleotides align to TRBD1. The CDR3 runs 16 residues. The germline V gene has CDR1 MDHEN and CDR2 SYDVKM. V gave up 5 bases and J gave up 3 bases; unmatched junction bases: 10. CDR3 coding DNA: TGTGCCAGCAGTCCGACTGGGACAGGGTGGGACACTGAAGCTTTCTTT. Encoded protein: CASSPTGTGWDTEAFF.

This clone was seen a single time. Distinct nucleotide sequences in the sample also encode this CDR3. The V gene is TRBV7-9, the J gene TRBJ2-5; D is uncertain. The CDR3 is made up of 12 amino acids. With 2 bases removed from V and 4 bases from J, the gap between germline ends came to 5 bases. Germline-derived CDR1 and CDR2 are SEHNR and FQNEAQ (reference sequence). The CDR3 nucleotides are TGTGCCAGCAGCTTACCAGGAGAGACCCAGTACTTC. Encoded protein: CASSLPGETQYF.

V usage is TRBV27 and J usage is TRBJ1-4; 10 positions agree with TRBD1. Trimming at V came to 5 bases and at J to 8 bases, leaving 5 bases not matched to a gene. In germline, CDR1 is MNHEY, CDR2 SMNVEV (reference sequence). The CDR3 totals 14 residues. The CDR3 is CASSRTGGAEKLFF. Written as DNA, the CDR3 is TGTGCCAGCAGTCGGACAGGGGGAGCGGAAAAACTGTTTTTT.

The CDR3 spells CASSQDWTAGSRDGYTF. DNA of the CDR3: TGCGCCAGCAGCCAAGACTGGACTGCAGGCAGCCGGGATGGCTACACCTTC. The J gene is TRBJ1-2, the V gene TRBV4-1; no clear D gene. The CDR3 runs to 17 residues. Germline lookup yields CDR1 MGHRA and CDR2 YSYEKL. Trimming stripped 0 bases from V and 6 bases from J, with 20 bases between.

The genes are TRBV28 and TRBJ1-5; D possibly corresponds to TRBD1 (5 bases). Deletions cut 6 bases from V and 4 bases from J, with 13 bases between. The germline gives CDR1 MDHEN, CDR2 SYDVKM. The CDR3 is made up of 14 amino acids. In DNA form, the CDR3 reads TGTGCCAGCAGATACAGGCATGGTAATCAGCCCCAGCATTTT. Encoded protein: CASRYRHGNQPQHF.

The chain carries TRBV6-1 and TRBJ1-2, with 10 bases that match TRBD1. CDR1 is MNHNS, CDR2 SASEGT, per germline. V lost 4 bases to trimming and J lost 0 bases; unmatched junction nucleotides: 8. This CDR3 is 17 amino acids long. The CDR3 sequence is CASSGDRGFSTNYGYTF. Here the CDR3 DNA reads TGTGCCAGCAGTGGGGACAGGGGCTTTTCCACTAACTATGGCTACACCTTC.

The CDR3 DNA follows: TGTGCCAGCAGGCCCAGGGGGAGGGAGCAGTACTTC. Protein product: CASRPRGREQYF. The chain is built from TRBV28 and TRBJ2-7; TRBD1 is a possible D gene (7 bases). The CDR3 is 12 amino acids. V was pared by 6 bases and J by 7 bases, with 13 bases between. The germline V gene encodes CDR1 MDHEN and CDR2 SYDVKM.

The chain couples TRBV10-2 to TRBJ1-3, with D maybe TRBD1 (6 bases). Trimming stripped 4 bases from V and 4 bases from J, with 11 bases between. This CDR3 has 14 amino acids. Germline CDR1 reads WSHSY; CDR2 reads SAAADI. The CDR3 loop is CASSATGSGNTIYF. The CDR3, as DNA: TGCGCCAGCAGTGCCACAGGGTCCGGAAACACCATATATTTT.

The chain employs TRBV30 and TRBJ1-1, with 11 nucleotides matching TRBD1. This CDR3 is 13 amino acids long. Germline-derived CDR1 and CDR2 are GTSNPN and SVGIG (reference sequence). The DNA for the CDR3 is TGTCGGGGACAGGGGGGTAGGACGACTGAAGCTTTCTTT. Translating gives CRGQGGRTTEAFF.

The genes are TRBV15 and TRBJ2-1; D gene unclear. Germline V gives CDR1 LNHNV, CDR2 YYDKDF (reference sequence). Trimming stripped 2 bases from V and 4 bases from J, with 9 bases between. This CDR3 contains 14 residues. CDR3 in DNA: TGTGCCACCAGCAGAACTACCGGATACAATGAGCAGTTCTTC. Amino acid sequence: CATSRTTGYNEQFF. Variable domain in full (rest from reference TRBV15 and TRBJ2-1): DAMVIQNPRYQVTQFGKPVTLSCSQTLNHNVMYWYQQKSSQAPKLLFHYYDKDFNNEADTPDNFQSRRPNTSFCFLDIRSPGLGDTAMYLCATSRTTGYNEQFFGPGTRLTVL.

This clone was observed once. At one of its ends the junction is not consistent with the germline gene, which may arise from a read error. The chain is built from TRBV7-8 and TRBJ2-1, with 7 bases matching TRBD2. Germline V gives CDR1 SGHVS, CDR2 FQNEAQ. The CDR3 length is 17 residues. CDR3 sequence reads: CASSLALAKIPYNEQFF. The CDR3 nucleotides read TGTGCCAGTAGCTTAGCACTAGCGAAGATCCCATACAATGAGCAGTTCTTC.

The chain employs TRBV7-3 and TRBJ2-1, with a tentative D call TRBD2 (5 bases). The CDR3 contains 13 residues. V lost 3 bases and J lost 8, with 11 bases in between. Germline V gene lookup returns CDR1 SGHTA and CDR2 FQGTGA. This CDR3 is CASSFGVAYEQFF. CDR3 nucleotides: TGTGCCAGCAGCTTCGGGGTGGCGTATGAGCAGTTCTTC.

This clone came up once. This sequence joins TRBV6-5 and TRBJ2-1, with D possibly TRBD2 on 6 matching bases. Germline V gene data show CDR1 as MNHEY and CDR2 as SVGAGI. Between the trimmed V and J ends, which lost 4 bases and 1 base, there was a span of 14 bases. The CDR3 is 16 residues long. CDR3: CASSFIAAPSYNEQFF. DNA of the CDR3: TGTGCCAGCAGTTTCATAGCGGCCCCATCCTACAATGAGCAGTTCTTC.

Remarks on this clone: Additional DNA sequences in this sample encode the identical CDR3. The CDR3 nucleotides are TGTGCCAGCAGCTTAGATCCGAGCTACGAGCAGTACTTC. Its protein is CASSLDPSYEQYF. The chain employs TRBV11-3 and TRBJ2-7; D gene ambiguous. This CDR3 contains 13 residues. Germline CDR1 SGHNT, CDR2 YENEEA. The V and J ends lost 0 bases and 3 bases respectively, with 6 bases between them.

This chain links TRBV27 with TRBJ1-1; D may be TRBD1 (6 bases). Germline V gives CDR1 MNHEY, CDR2 SMNVEV (reference sequence). The CDR3 extends over 14 amino acids. V lost 5 bases and J 7 bases, leaving 17 bases between the germline ends. CDR3 residues: CASSPIGGHSEAFF. The CDR3 nucleotides are TGTGCCAGCAGTCCGATCGGGGGGCACAGTGAAGCTTTCTTT.

In its sample, this clone was seen once. V is TRBV9 and J is TRBJ2-5; D gene ambiguous. Germline CDR1 reads SGDLS; CDR2 reads YYNGEE. The V gene lost 0 bases and the J gene lost 5 bases, with 8 bases spanning the gap. The CDR3 is made up of 13 amino acids. CDR3 nucleotides: TGTGCCAGCAGCGTAGGGGTTTGGGAGACCCAGTACTTC. It codes for CASSVGVWETQYF. Full variable domain (rest looked up from reference TRBV9 and TRBJ2-5): DSGVTQTPKHLITATGQRVTLRCSPRSGDLSVYWYQQSLDQGLQFLIQYYNGEERAKGNILERFSAQQFPDLHSELNLSSLELGDSALYFCASSVGVWETQYFGPGTRLLVL.

This chain connects TRBV4-1 to TRBJ1-2, with a possible D match to TRBD1 (6 bases). Trimming cost V 1 base and J 4 bases, with 10 bases left between them. This CDR3 is built from 14 residues. Germline V gives CDR1 MGHRA, CDR2 YSYEKL. The CDR3 here is CASSQGGASYGYTF. CDR3 sequence (DNA): TGCGCCAGCAGCCAAGGGGGGGCGAGCTATGGCTACACCTTC.